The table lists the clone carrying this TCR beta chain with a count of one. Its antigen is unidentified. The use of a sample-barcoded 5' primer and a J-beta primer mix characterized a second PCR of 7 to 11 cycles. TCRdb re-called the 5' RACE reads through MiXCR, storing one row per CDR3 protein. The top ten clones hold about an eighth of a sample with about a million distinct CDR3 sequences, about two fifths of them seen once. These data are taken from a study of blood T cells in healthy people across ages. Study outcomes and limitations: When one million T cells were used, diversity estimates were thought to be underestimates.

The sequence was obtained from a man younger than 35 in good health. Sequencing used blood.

DNA of the CDR3: TGTGCCAGCAGCTTAACTGGCGGCCAAACCTACGAGCAGTACTTC. It encodes CASSLTGGQTYEQYF. The rearrangement uses TRBV7-2 and TRBJ2-7; D remains ambiguous. This CDR3 spans 15 amino acids. V lost 2 bases to trimming and J lost 2 bases, with 13 bases between them. CDR1 and CDR2 from the germline V gene are SGHTA and FQGNSA.